The present T cell receptor (beta chain) was sequenced within a study of T cells in localized non-small cell lung cancer (dated by TCRdb to the early 2020s). At the level of the whole study: Comparing tumors with uninvolved tumor-adjacent lungs, the study looked at the T cell repertoires of 200 to 250 patients with early-stage NSCLC. The mean age of the NSCLC patients was roughly 63 years, with 130 or so men and around 99 women. The cohort comprised roughly 230 treatment-naïve NSCLC patients with resected, localized lung tumors.

At diagnosis, tumor, uninvolved tumor-adjacent lung and peripheral blood were collected and then preserved as a mix of FFPE and fresh-frozen material. For TCR repertoire profiling, the blood samples were analyzed as peripheral blood mononuclear cells. Germline trimming: 5 bases from V, 4 bases from J; junction bases outside gene matches: 6. CDR1 and CDR2, per the germline V gene, are MNHEY and SVGAGI. From its cysteine to its phenylalanine, the CDR3 spans 15 amino acids. Of all the DNA, just the CDR3 is kept, 45 bases in frame from base 1. Of note for this clone: Its recognized antigen is unknown. No quality values exist for individual bases; no much larger clone is one base distant.

Results the study describes overall, beyond this receptor: Because multi-region tumor sequencing was not done, intratumor heterogeneity could not be ruled out. Because the study design was exploratory, TCR variables were selected using unadjusted p-values without false-discovery rate correction. Uninvolved tumor-adjacent lung showed the highest T cell clonality, higher than tumor, which suggests more focused antigenic responses in the uninvolved tumor-adjacent lung. Of the top 100 tumor clones, a median of 57 were detected in paired uninvolved adjacent lung; roughly 29 were also among that lung's top 100. Longer overall survival was associated with higher T cell density in blood, whereas shorter survival was associated with higher clonality in adjacent lung.

TCR beta CDR3 regions were sequenced from DNA using the immunoSEQ Assay. The study's processing was this. T cell density was computed as TCR beta template counts normalized to usable DNA estimated by amplifying housekeeping genes. Richness was estimated with the preseqR package, extrapolating to 400,000 templates for PBMC samples and 120,000 templates for tissue samples. Clonality was defined as one minus Pielou's evenness. Tissue-enriched TCRs were identified through differential abundance testing performed on productive amino-acid clonotypes, with a minimum total count of 5 and an alpha of 0.1. The Jaccard Index and the Morisita Overlap Index were used to quantify repertoire overlap between compartments. GLIPH clustered TCR beta CDR3s with public tetramer-defined viral CDR3s; viral motifs required at least three viral sequences plus V-gene enrichment. The table was pulled from immuneACCESS by TCRdb, which kept in-frame rearrangements only. Such tables lose some clones; where checked, under half of the loss comes from unresolved V genes, and the rest has no known cause. V and J calls and clone size are copied from that table; D and trimming were computed from the DNA. The sample includes 60,000 or so clones, with about four fifths observed a single time. The top ten clones comprise 4.7% of the sample.

The rearrangement combines TRBV6-5 with TRBJ1-4, and TRBD1 matches 8 of the central bases. The source of this sequence is a man aged 40 to 69 with stage II lung adenocarcinoma. The starting material was PBMCs, obtained before any cancer treatment. The DNA sequence follows: TGTGCCAGCAGTGCCTGGACAGGGCGTAATGAAAAACTGTTTTTT. Translated, this is CASSAWTGRNEKLFF.